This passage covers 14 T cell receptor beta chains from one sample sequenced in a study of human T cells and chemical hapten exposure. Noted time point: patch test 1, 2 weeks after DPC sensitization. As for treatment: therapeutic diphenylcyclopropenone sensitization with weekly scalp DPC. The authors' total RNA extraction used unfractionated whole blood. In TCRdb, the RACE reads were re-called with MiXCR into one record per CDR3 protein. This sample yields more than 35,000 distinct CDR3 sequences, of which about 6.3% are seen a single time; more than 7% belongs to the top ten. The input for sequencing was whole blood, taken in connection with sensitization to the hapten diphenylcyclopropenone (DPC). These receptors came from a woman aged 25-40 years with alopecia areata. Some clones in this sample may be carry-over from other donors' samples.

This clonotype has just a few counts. The CDR3 nucleotides are TGCAGTGCTAGGGGACACGAGTACTACGAGCAGTACTTC. Amino acids: CSARGHEYYEQYF. This chain joins TRBV20-1 and TRBJ2-7, with D tentatively TRBD1 (6 bases). The V and J ends lost 3 bases and 3 bases respectively, with 12 bases between them. Germline V CDR1 and CDR2: DFQATT, SNEGSKA (reference sequence). The CDR3 is made up of 13 amino acids.

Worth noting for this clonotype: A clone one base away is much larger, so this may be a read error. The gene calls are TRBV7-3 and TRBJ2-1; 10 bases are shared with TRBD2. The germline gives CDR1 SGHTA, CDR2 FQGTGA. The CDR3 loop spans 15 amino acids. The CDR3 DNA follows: TGTGACAGCAGATCCCGGGCTAGCGGGGGAAATGAGCAGTTCTTC. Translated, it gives CDSRSRASGGNEQFF.

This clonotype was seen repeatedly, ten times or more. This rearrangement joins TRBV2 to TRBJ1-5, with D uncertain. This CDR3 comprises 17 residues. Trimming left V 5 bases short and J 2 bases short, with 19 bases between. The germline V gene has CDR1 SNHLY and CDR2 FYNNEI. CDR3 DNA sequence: TGTGCCAGCAGTAAAAGGCAGGCGGAGTATGGCAATCAGCCCCAGCATTTT. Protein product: CASSKRQAEYGNQPQHF.

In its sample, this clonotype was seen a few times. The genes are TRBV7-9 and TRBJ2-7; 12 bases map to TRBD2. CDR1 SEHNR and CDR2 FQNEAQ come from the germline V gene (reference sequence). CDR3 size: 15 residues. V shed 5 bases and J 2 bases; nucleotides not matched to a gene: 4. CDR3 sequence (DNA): TGTGCCAGCAGCCCCACTAGCGGGGGGACCTACGAGCAGTACTTC. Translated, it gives CASSPTSGGTYEQYF. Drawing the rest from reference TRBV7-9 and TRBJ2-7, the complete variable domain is DTGVSQNPRHKITKRGQNVTFRCDPISEHNRLYWYRQTLGQGPEFLTYFQNEAQLEKSRLLSDRFSAERPKGSFSTLEIQRTEQGDSAMYLCASSPTSGGTYEQYFGPGTRLTVT.

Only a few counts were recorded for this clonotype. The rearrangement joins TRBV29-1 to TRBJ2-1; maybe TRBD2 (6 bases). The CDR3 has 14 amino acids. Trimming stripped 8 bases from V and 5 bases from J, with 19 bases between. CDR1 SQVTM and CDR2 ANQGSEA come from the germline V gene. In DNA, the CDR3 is TGCAGCCTCGGGAAGGGCGGGGCTGACAATGAGCAGTTCTTC. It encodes CSLGKGGADNEQFF.

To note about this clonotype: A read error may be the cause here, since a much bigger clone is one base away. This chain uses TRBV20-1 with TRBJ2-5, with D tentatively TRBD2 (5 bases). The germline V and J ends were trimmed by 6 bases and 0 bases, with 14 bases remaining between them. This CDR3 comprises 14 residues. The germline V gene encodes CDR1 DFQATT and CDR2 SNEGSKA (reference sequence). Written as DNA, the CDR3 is TGCAGTGCCGTTAGTGACGGGGACCAAGAGACCCAGTACTTC. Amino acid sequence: CSAVSDGDQETQYF.

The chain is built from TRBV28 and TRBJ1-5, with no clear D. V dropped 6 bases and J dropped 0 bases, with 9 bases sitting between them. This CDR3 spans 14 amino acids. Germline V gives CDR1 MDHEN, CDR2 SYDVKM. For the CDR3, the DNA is TGTGCCAGCAGACGCGAGTATAGCAATCAGCCCCAGCATTTT. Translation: CASRREYSNQPQHF.

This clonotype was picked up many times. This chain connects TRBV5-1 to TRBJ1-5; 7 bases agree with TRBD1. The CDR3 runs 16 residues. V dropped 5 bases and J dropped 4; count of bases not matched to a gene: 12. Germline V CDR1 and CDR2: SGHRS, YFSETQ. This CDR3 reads CASSFLPGGYNQPQHF. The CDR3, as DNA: TGCGCCAGCAGTTTCCTACCAGGGGGTTATAATCAGCCCCAGCATTTT.

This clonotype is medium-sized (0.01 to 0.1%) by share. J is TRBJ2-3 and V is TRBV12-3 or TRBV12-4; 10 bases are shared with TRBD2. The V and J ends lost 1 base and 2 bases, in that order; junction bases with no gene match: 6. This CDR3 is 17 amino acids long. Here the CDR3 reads CASSLGILAGVTDTQYF. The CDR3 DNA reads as TGTGCCAGCAGTTTAGGTATCCTAGCGGGGGTCACAGATACGCAGTATTTT.

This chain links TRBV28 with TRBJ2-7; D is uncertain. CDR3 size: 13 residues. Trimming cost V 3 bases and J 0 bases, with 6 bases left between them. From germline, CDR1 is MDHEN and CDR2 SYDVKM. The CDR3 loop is CASSLVGSYEQYF. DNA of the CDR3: TGTGCCAGCAGTTTGGTAGGCTCCTACGAGCAGTACTTC.

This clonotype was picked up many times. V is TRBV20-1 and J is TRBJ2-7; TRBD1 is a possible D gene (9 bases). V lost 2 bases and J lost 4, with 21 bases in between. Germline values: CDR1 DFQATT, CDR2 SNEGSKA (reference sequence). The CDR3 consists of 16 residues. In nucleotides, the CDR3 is TGCAGTGCTAGAAACCAGGGACAGGGCGGGGGGTACGAGCAGTACTTC. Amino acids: CSARNQGQGGGYEQYF.

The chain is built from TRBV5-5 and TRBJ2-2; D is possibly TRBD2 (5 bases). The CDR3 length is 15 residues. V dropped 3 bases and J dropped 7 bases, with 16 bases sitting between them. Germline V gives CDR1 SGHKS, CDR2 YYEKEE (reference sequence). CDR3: CASSSGTTPRGELFF. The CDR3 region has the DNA TGTGCCAGCAGCTCGGGAACCACTCCGCGCGGGGAGCTGTTTTTT.

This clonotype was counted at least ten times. The CDR3 is CASSLAVGRSGNTIYF. As DNA, the CDR3 is TGCGCCAGCAGCTTGGCCGTGGGGCGAAGCGGAAACACCATATATTTT. The chain links TRBV5-1 to TRBJ1-3; D might be TRBD1 (5 bases). CDR3 size: 16 residues. Trimming removed 0 bases from V and 4 bases from J, with 14 bases in between. Germline V gene data show CDR1 as SGHRS and CDR2 as YFSETQ.

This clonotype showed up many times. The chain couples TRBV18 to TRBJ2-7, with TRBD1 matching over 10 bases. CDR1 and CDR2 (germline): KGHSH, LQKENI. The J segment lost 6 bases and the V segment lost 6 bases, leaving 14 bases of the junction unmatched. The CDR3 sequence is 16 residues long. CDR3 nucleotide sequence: TGTGCCAGCTCCCTGGACCAGGGACAGGGGATGGCCGAGCAGTACTTC. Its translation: CASSLDQGQGMAEQYF.